This T cell receptor (beta chain) was sequenced during a study of T cells after yellow fever vaccination. Study findings and constraints: Contamination of FACS-sorted repertoires by abundant clonotypes from the bulk population could occur.

Making TCR cDNA involved 5'RACE template switching, which added UMIs and a universal primer site. TCRdb analysed the 5' RACE reads with MiXCR anew, one entry per CDR3 protein. Of 170,000 or so distinct CDR3 sequences in the sample, around 9% are singletons; the top ten hold approximately 39%. The CDR3 totals 13 residues. Trimming removed 3 bases from V and 6 bases from J, with 10 bases in between. The germline V gene has CDR1 SGHDT and CDR2 YYEEEE. With regard to this clonotype: Its cognate antigen is unknown.

The chain carries TRBV5-6 and TRBJ2-1; D is ambiguous. The sequence derives from a man aged 18 to 29 who received the YFV17D yellow fever vaccine. The starting material was CD8+ T cells sorted from PBMCs, obtained 45 days after the yellow fever booster vaccination. CDR3 amino acids: CASSYYNSNEQFF. CDR3 coding DNA: TGTGCCAGCAGCTACTATAACTCCAATGAGCAGTTCTTC.